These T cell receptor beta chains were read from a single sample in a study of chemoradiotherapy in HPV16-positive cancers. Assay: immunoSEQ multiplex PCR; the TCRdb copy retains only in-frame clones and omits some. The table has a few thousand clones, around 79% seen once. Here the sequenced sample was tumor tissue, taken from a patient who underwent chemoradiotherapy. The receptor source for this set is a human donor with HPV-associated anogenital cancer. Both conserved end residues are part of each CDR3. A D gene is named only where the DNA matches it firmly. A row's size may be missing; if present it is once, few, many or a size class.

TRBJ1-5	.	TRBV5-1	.	TGCGCCAGCAGCCCCGGCGGGGAAGGCAATCAGCCCCAGCATTTT	CASSPGGEGNQPQHF
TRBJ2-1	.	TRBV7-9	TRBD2	TGTGCCAGCAGCTCGATGGGACTAGCGGGAGGGAATGAGCAGTTCTTC	CASSSMGLAGGNEQFF
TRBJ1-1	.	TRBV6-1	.	TGTGCCAGCAGTATGGACCAGGCGGACACTGAAGCTTTCTTT	CASSMDQADTEAFF
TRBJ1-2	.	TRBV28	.	TGTGCCAGCAGTTTCAAGGGGTTCTATGGCTACACCTTC	CASSFKGFYGYTF
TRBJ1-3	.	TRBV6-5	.	TGTGCCAGCATTTCCGAGGGAAACACCATATATTTT	CASISEGNTIYF
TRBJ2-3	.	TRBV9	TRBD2	TGTGCCAGCAGCGTAGCAGATCGGGCGGGGGGATATGATACGCAGTATTTT	CASSVADRAGGYDTQYF
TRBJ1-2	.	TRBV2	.	TGTGCCAGCAGTGAGGCTCAACGGGCGGGTGGCTACACCTTC	CASSEAQRAGGYTF
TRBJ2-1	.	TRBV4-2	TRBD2	TGTGCCAGCAGCCATGCGGGGGGGAGCTCCTACAATGAGCAGTTCTTC	CASSHAGGSSYNEQFF
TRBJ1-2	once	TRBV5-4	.	TGTGCCAGCAGCTTGGAAAGGGGGTATGGCTACACCTTC	CASSLERGYGYTF
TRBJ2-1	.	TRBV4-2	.	TGTGCCAGCAGCCAAGGGGCAGGGGGGCAAAGTAATGAGCAGTTCTTC	CASSQGAGGQSNEQFF
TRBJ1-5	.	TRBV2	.	TGTGCCAGCAGTGACAGGGAGTATCAGCCCCAGCATTTT	CASSDREYQPQHF
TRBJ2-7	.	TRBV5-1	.	TGCGCCAGCAGAGGGGTTAGCTCCTACGAGCAGTACTTC	CASRGVSSYEQYF
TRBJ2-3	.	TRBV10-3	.	TGTGCCATCAGGTCAAAGGGGCTCACAGATACGCAGTATTTT	CAIRSKGLTDTQYF
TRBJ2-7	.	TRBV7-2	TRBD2	TGTGCCAGCAGCCACGGACTAGCGGGGGGCGAGCAGTACTTC	CASSHGLAGGEQYF
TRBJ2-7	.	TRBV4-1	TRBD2	TGCGCCAGCAGCCAAGTTCCAGCGGGGGGCTACGAGCAGTACTTC	CASSQVPAGGYEQYF
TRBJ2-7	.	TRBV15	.	TGTGCCACCAGCAGAGATCTCCGGGGGGCGGACGAGCAGTACTTC	CATSRDLRGADEQYF
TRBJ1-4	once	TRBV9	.	TGTGCCAGCAGCGTAGCCGACTACCCTGAGGAACTGTTTTTT	CASSVADYPEELFF
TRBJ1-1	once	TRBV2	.	TGTGCCAGCAGGGCCAACGGTAACACTGAAGCTTTCTTT	CASRANGNTEAFF
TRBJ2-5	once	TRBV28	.	TGTGCCAGCAGTCCCCATAGCGGAGTATCCCTAGAGACCCAGTACTTC	CASSPHSGVSLETQYF
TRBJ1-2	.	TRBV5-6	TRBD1	TGTGCCAGCAGCCGTCCCGGGACAGGGTTGGGAAAAGGAGGCTACACCTTC	CASSRPGTGLGKGGYTF
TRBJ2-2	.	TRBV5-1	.	TGCGCCAGCAGCTTGGTATCCTACACCGGGGAGCTGTTTTTT	CASSLVSYTGELFF
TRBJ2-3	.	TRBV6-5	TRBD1	TGTGCCAGCAGCAGTGACAGGGTCACAGATACGCAGTATTTT	CASSSDRVTDTQYF
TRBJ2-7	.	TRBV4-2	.	TGTGCCAGCAGCCAAGATTGGGGAGACAGACGTTCTAACTCCTACGAGCAGTACTTC	CASSQDWGDRRSNSYEQYF
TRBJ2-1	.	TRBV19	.	TGTGCCAGTGGCTTGTCGGGCCTCCAGGTTTACAATGAGCAGTTCTTC	CASGLSGLQVYNEQFF
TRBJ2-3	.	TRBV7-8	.	TGTGCCAGCAGCTTAGAGCCTCGTGACACAGATACGCAGTATTTT	CASSLEPRDTDTQYF
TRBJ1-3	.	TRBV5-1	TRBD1	TGCGCCAGCAGCTTGGGAGCTGGGGGACAGGGCTCTGGAAACACCATATATTTT	CASSLGAGGQGSGNTIYF
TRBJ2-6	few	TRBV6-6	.	TGTGCCAGCAGCACGGTTAGCTCTGGGGCCAACGTCCTGACTTTC	CASSTVSSGANVLTF
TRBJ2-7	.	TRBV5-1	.	TGCGCCAGCAGCTCCACGTCGGGTCAAACCGAGCAGTACTTC	CASSSTSGQTEQYF
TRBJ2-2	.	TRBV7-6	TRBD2	TGTGCCAGCAGCCCCGGGGGGGCCGCGAACACCGGGGAGCTGTTTTTT	CASSPGGAANTGELFF
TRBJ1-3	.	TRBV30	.	TGTGCCTGGAGTGTACTACGAGGGATCTCTGGAAACACCATATATTTT	CAWSVLRGISGNTIYF
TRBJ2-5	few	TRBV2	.	TGTGCCAGCATAGTCATAAGGGAAGAGACCCAGTACTTC	CASIVIREETQYF
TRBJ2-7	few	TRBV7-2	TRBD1	TGTGCCAGCAGCGCCCCCGACAGGACAGGGACCGACGAGCAGTACTTC	CASSAPDRTGTDEQYF
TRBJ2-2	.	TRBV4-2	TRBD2	TGTGCCAGCAGTCTTAGCATAGCGGGGGGGGGCACCGGGGAGCTGTTTTTT	CASSLSIAGGGTGELFF
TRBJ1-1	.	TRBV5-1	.	TGCGCCAGCAGTCTTTTCACAACAGAGACTGAAGCTTTCTTT	CASSLFTTETEAFF
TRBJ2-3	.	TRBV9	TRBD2	TGTGCCAGCAGCGTAGTAGGGAGAGAGGCCGGGACTAGCGGAGATACGCAGTATTTT	CASSVVGREAGTSGDTQYF
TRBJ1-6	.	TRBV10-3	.	TGTGCCATCCCCGGGGGAACAGGCCGCCTATTTAATTATTCACCCCTCCACTTT	CAIPGGTGRLFNYSPLHF
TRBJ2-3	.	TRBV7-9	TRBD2	TGTGCCAGCAGCTGGGTGGGGGGGACGGTTGCGCAGTATTTT	CASSWVGGTVAQYF
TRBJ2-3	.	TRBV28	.	TGTGCCAGCGTAAGGCAGGGGAGGTCAGATACGCAGTATTTT	CASVRQGRSDTQYF